Following are 14 T cell receptor beta chains from one sample sequenced in a study of tumor and adjacent non-tumor tissue in lung cancer. The template was RNA from unsorted bulk tissue. TCRbeta libraries were built with three rounds of nested PCR, modified from ARM-PCR. TCRdb itself ran the multiplex PCR reads through MiXCR, one entry per CDR3 protein. The data show about 90,000 distinct CDR3 sequences, around 59% seen once. Input material: lung tumor tissue. Source of these receptors: a man aged 70-80 years with non-small cell lung cancer.

This clonotype was seen many times. V and J are TRBV29-1 and TRBJ2-3; 7 bases fit TRBD1. The CDR3 sequence is 17 residues long. J was trimmed by 0 bases and V by 7 bases; bases with no gene match: 16. Germline V gene lookup returns CDR1 SQVTM and CDR2 ANQGSEA. For the CDR3, the DNA is TGCAGCGCAAGTCCGCGACCCGGGACAGCGAGCACAGATACGCAGTATTTT. This translates into CSASPRPGTASTDTQYF.

As to this clonotype: A read error may be the cause here, since a much bigger clone is one base away. The chain combines TRBV5-4 with TRBJ2-7, with 7 bases matching TRBD2. The CDR3 has 15 residues. J was trimmed by 2 bases and V by 3 bases; bases with no gene match: 8. The germline V gene has CDR1 SGHNT and CDR2 YYREEE (reference sequence). CDR3 DNA sequence: TGTGCCAGCAGCTCCCGACGGGGGGACCCCTACGAGCAGTACTTC. The encoded protein is CASSSRRGDPYEQYF.

A few counts support this clonotype. The V gene is TRBV24-1, the J gene TRBJ2-5; D may be TRBD1 or TRBD2 (6 bases each). The germline V and J ends were trimmed by 4 bases and 0 bases, with 14 bases remaining between them. The CDR3 spans 16 residues. Germline CDR1 reads KGHDR; CDR2 reads SFDVKD. The CDR3 is CATSDTAGHHQETQYF. CDR3 nucleotide sequence: TGTGCCACCAGTGACACCGCGGGACACCACCAAGAGACCCAGTACTTC.

Details on this clonotype: A read error is possible here, since a much larger clone lies one base away. This chain links TRBV6-4 with TRBJ2-7; 8 bases agree with TRBD2. The CDR3 is 16 residues long. Germline loops: CDR1 MRHNA, CDR2 SNTAGT. The CDR3 sequence: CDSSVAGGPGTYEQYF. The CDR3 DNA reads as TGTGACAGCAGTGTTGCGGGAGGCCCGGGGACCTACGAGCAGTACTTC.

This clonotype was recorded at least ten times. J is TRBJ1-2 and V is TRBV5-4, with 7 nucleotides matching TRBD1. The CDR3 spans 15 residues. J lost 0 bases, V lost 5 bases, and 7 bases had no gene match. CDR1 and CDR2 from the germline V gene are SGHNT and YYREEE (reference sequence). The CDR3 sequence: CASRPGTETNYGYTF. CDR3 sequence (DNA): TGTGCCAGCAGACCCGGGACAGAGACTAACTATGGCTACACCTTC.

Concerning this clonotype: A much larger clone is a single base away; this may be a read error. The chain combines TRBV7-9 with TRBJ1-5; D possibly corresponds to TRBD1 (5 bases). Germline V gene sequence: CDR1 SEHNR, CDR2 FQNEAQ (reference sequence). This CDR3 is built from 16 residues. CDR3 sequence (DNA): TGTGCCAGCAGCTTAGGGGGTGGCAGGGCACATCAGCCCCCGCATTTT. Protein sequence: CASSLGGGRAHQPPHF.

This clonotype came up once. The chain recombines TRBV28 with TRBJ2-7, with D possibly matching TRBD2 (5 bases). The CDR3 extends over 14 amino acids. The V end was cut by 6 bases, the J end by 6 bases, with 18 bases between. Per the germline V gene, CDR1 is MDHEN and CDR2 is SYDVKM. CDR3 loop: CASRTGWVVSEQYF. Written as DNA, the CDR3 is TGTGCCAGCAGGACGGGGTGGGTTGTGAGCGAGCAGTACTTC.

Notes on this clonotype: This CDR3 is missing its conserved last phenylalanine or tryptophan, likely due to a read error. The chain carries TRBV11-3 and TRBJ2-7, with D tentatively TRBD2 (5 bases). The V gene's germline CDR1 is SGHNT and CDR2 YENEEA. V lost 5 bases, J lost 4 bases, and 12 bases lay in between. This CDR3 is 13 amino acids long. CDR3 sequence reads: CASSAGNKYEQYL. CDR3 coding DNA: TGTGCCAGCAGCGCCGGGAACAAGTACGAGCAGTACCTC.

The chain is built from TRBV9 and TRBJ2-2; D may be TRBD1 (6 bases). This CDR3 region has 15 residues. The germline CDR1 and CDR2 sequences are SGDLS and YYNGEE. V lost 4 bases and J 2 bases, leaving 12 bases between the germline ends. CDR3 amino acids: CASSPRQVNTGELFF. CDR3 nucleotide sequence: TGTGCCAGCAGCCCCCGACAGGTAAACACCGGGGAGCTGTTTTTT.

As regards this clonotype: Possible read error: a much larger clone is one base away. V and J are TRBV5-8 and TRBJ2-3; D unresolved. V lost 7 bases and J 4 bases, leaving 10 bases between the germline ends. The CDR3 has 12 amino acids. Germline CDR1 is SGHTS and CDR2 is YDEGEE. The CDR3 protein is CASAEFADTQYF. Here the CDR3 DNA reads TGTGCCAGCGCTGAGTTTGCAGATACGCAGTATTTT.

This rearrangement joins TRBV4-2 to TRBJ1-5; no reliable D call. This CDR3 has 15 residues. CDR1 LGHNA and CDR2 YNFKEQ come from the germline V gene. With 3 bases removed from V and 3 bases from J, the gap between germline ends came to 12 bases. The CDR3 DNA sequence: TGTGCCAGCAGCCATGATCCGAGGGTCAATCAGCCCCAGCATTTT. It specifies CASSHDPRVNQPQHF.

The CDR3 loop is CASSQAGGRTDEQYF. In nucleotides, the CDR3 is TGTGCCAGCAGCCAAGCCGGGGGGCGCACGGACGAGCAGTACTTC. V is TRBV11-2 and J is TRBJ2-7; TRBD2 is a possible D gene (7 bases). CDR3 length: 15 amino acids. The germline V and J ends were trimmed by 5 bases and 5 bases, with 19 bases remaining between them. Germline values: CDR1 SGHAT, CDR2 FQNNGV.

As regards this clonotype: A much larger clonotype is one base distant, so this may be a read error. No conserved phenylalanine or tryptophan ends this CDR3, so it is likely a read error. This sequence joins TRBV5-4 and TRBJ2-4; possibly TRBD1 for D (5 bases). The CDR3 runs 14 residues. The germline V gene encodes CDR1 SGHNT and CDR2 YYREEE (reference sequence). Here the CDR3 reads CASSLEGPKSIQYL. The CDR3, as DNA: TGTGCCAGCAGCTTGGAGGGGCCCAAAAGCATTCAGTACTTG.

About this clonotype itself: Possible read error: a much larger clone is one base away. The chain has TRBV29-1 and TRBJ2-7; possible D gene TRBD2, 6 bases. There are 11 residues in the CDR3. The V gene's germline CDR1 is SQVTM and CDR2 ANQGSEA. The DNA for the CDR3 is TGCAGCGGGGGGGTAGGGTACGAGCAGTGCTTC. Its translation: CSGGVGYEQCF.